This record looks at one TCR beta chain sequence and its context. Relative to the germline gene, one junction end is altered; a read error may explain this. TCRdb passed the 5' RACE reads through MiXCR, listing each CDR3 protein once. This sample has roughly 240,000 distinct CDR3 sequences, with 7% to 10% found just once. This sample was included in a study of CD8 T cells in ankylosing spondylitis. There are 13 residues in the CDR3. Germline V CDR1 and CDR2: SGDLS, YYNGEE. This receptor was identified in a female donor with ankylosing spondylitis or in good health (not recorded which). V and J are TRBV9 and TRBJ2-3; D gene uncertain. Sequenced input: blood, either unsorted or a sorted T cell fraction (not recorded which). CDR3 protein: CVSSPYSTDTQYF. The CDR3 nucleotides read TGTGTCAGCAGCCCCTACTCCACAGATACGCAGTATTTT. The complete variable domain, with remaining parts taken from reference TRBV9 and TRBJ2-3, reads DSGVTQTPKHLITATGQRVTLRCSPRSGDLSVYWYQQSLDQGLQFLIQYYNGEERAKGNILERFSAQQFPDLHSELNLSSLELGDSALYFCVSSPYSTDTQYFGPGTRLTVL.